These 19 T cell receptor beta chains share one sample of origin, sequenced in a study of OX40 agonist ivuxolimab in advanced cancers. Measured with immunoSEQ multiplex PCR; TCRdb has only the in-frame clones, and not every one. The sample records 30,000 to 40,000 clones, approximately 84% being singletons. The specimen was CD4+ or CD8+ T cells sorted from blood, collected in a trial of the OX40 agonist ivuxolimab. The receptor set was obtained from an adult with an advanced solid tumor such as melanoma, head and neck, liver or kidney cancer.

CDR3 bases: TGTGCCTGGAGTTACCTAAACACTGAAGCTTTCTTT. Its translation is CAWSYLNTEAFF. This chain joins TRBV30 and TRBJ1-1; D uncertain. This CDR3 has 12 residues. V was cut by 2 bases and J by 2 bases, with 6 bases left in between. In germline, CDR1 is GTSNPN, CDR2 SVGIG (reference sequence). Complete variable domain (other parts from reference TRBV30 and TRBJ1-1): SQTIHQWPATLVQPVGSPLSLECTVEGTSNPNLYWYRQAAGRGLQLLFYSVGIGQISSEVPQNLSASRPQDRQFILSSKKLLLSDSGFYLCAWSYLNTEAFFGQGTRLTVV.

The V call is TRBV28, the J call TRBJ2-7, with D perhaps matching TRBD1 (6 bases). This CDR3 spans 14 amino acids. V dropped 6 bases and J dropped 4 bases, with 16 bases sitting between them. Germline CDR1 and CDR2: MDHEN and SYDVKM. In nucleotides, the CDR3 is TGTGCCAGCAGCCAAACCGGGACACAGTACGAGCAGTACTTC. As protein: CASSQTGTQYEQYF.

The chain combines TRBV7-6 with TRBJ2-1, with D unresolved. Germline CDR1 and CDR2: SGHVS and FNYEAQ. This CDR3 is built from 13 residues. V was shortened by 5 bases and J by 6 bases, with 11 bases between the two germline ends. The CDR3, as DNA: TGTGCCAGCAGCGCCTACCCAAGCAATGAGCAGTTCTTC. Translating gives CASSAYPSNEQFF.

Here the CDR3 DNA reads TGCGCCAGCACCGGTCAGGGTACACCCCTCGAGCAGTACTTC. Its protein is CASTGQGTPLEQYF. V gene TRBV4-3 combines with J gene TRBJ2-7; weak D call: TRBD1 (5 bases). The CDR3 has 14 amino acids. Trimming left V 7 bases short and J 6 bases short, with 19 bases between. CDR1 is LGHNA and CDR2 is YSLEER in the germline V gene.

The rearrangement links TRBV25-1 to TRBJ2-1; 10 bases are shared with TRBD1. V lost 2 bases to trimming and J lost 2 bases; unmatched junction nucleotides: 3. The CDR3 covers 16 residues. Per the germline V gene, CDR1 is MGHDK and CDR2 is SYGVNS. The CDR3: CASSERGTGAYNEQFF. In DNA, the CDR3 is TGTGCCAGCAGTGAAAGGGGGACAGGGGCCTACAATGAGCAGTTCTTC.

The sample holds one count of this clone. The rearrangement uses TRBV4-3 and TRBJ2-3, with 15 bases lining up with TRBD2. The CDR3 extends over 17 amino acids. V shed 4 bases and J 3 bases; nucleotides not matched to a gene: 5. Germline CDR1 is LGHNA and CDR2 is YSLEER. The CDR3 bases are TGCGCCAGCAGCCCAGGGACTAGCGGGGGGTATACAGATACGCAGTATTTT. This sequence encodes CASSPGTSGGYTDTQYF.

This chain joins TRBV30 and TRBJ1-1, with TRBD1 identical over 7 bases. The CDR3 runs 15 residues. Germline CDR1 GTSNPN, CDR2 SVGIG (reference sequence). The V and J ends lost 2 bases and 3 bases, in that order; junction bases with no gene match: 9. DNA for the CDR3: TGTGCCTGGAGTCTACAGGGGTCGGTGGACACTGAAGCTTTCTTT. It codes for CAWSLQGSVDTEAFF.

This clone was seen a single time. The V and J genes are TRBV7-8 and TRBJ1-2, with D perhaps TRBD1 (5 bases). Trimming took 1 base from V and 1 from J, leaving 13 bases between them. The germline V gene encodes CDR1 SGHVS and CDR2 FQNEAQ. The CDR3 covers 16 residues. CDR3 region: CASSLEVGGSNYGYTF. Written as DNA, the CDR3 is TGTGCCAGCAGCTTAGAGGTCGGGGGAAGTAACTATGGCTACACCTTC.

This clone is a singleton in its sample. The rearrangement joins TRBV7-9 to TRBJ2-3, with 16 bases lining up with TRBD2. Germline CDR1 and CDR2: SEHNR and FQNEAQ (reference sequence). Trimming took 5 bases from V and 8 from J; bases not matched to a gene: 13. CDR3 size: 18 residues. The CDR3 bases are TGTGCCAGCAGCCCTGGGACTAGCGGGGGGGCGGATCGTGGTACGCAGTATTTT. It specifies CASSPGTSGGADRGTQYF.

This clone has only one observation. The chain recombines TRBV6-6 with TRBJ2-7; D possibly uses TRBD1 or TRBD2 (6 bases each). The CDR3 is 12 residues long. Trimming stripped 4 bases from V and 7 bases from J, with 11 bases between. Germline CDR1 is MNHNY and CDR2 is SVGAGI (reference sequence). CDR3 coding DNA: TGTGCCAGCAGTTGGGGGGCGGGTGAGCAGTACTTC. It is translated as CASSWGAGEQYF.

By frequency in the sample, this clone is medium-sized. The gene calls are TRBV11-2 and TRBJ2-7; D uncertain. Trimming took 1 base from V and 0 from J, leaving 7 bases between them. CDR3 size: 14 residues. Germline V CDR1 and CDR2: SGHAT, FQNNGV. CDR3 in DNA: TGTGCCAGCAGCTTAGGCCAGAGCTCCTACGAGCAGTACTTC. Its translation: CASSLGQSSYEQYF.

This rearrangement joins TRBV5-4 to TRBJ2-1; 7 nucleotides agree with TRBD2. Germline V gives CDR1 SGHNT, CDR2 YYREEE (reference sequence). The CDR3 covers 14 residues. V shed 0 bases and J 7 bases; nucleotides not matched to a gene: 4. In DNA, the CDR3 is TGTGCCAGCAGCTTGGGCGGGAGTCTAAATGAGCAGTTCTTC. Translating it yields CASSLGGSLNEQFF.

The chain employs TRBV19 and TRBJ1-6; TRBD1 might be the D (5 bases). The V gene lost 2 bases and the J gene lost 7 bases, with 9 bases spanning the gap. This CDR3 is 14 amino acids long. Germline V CDR1 and CDR2: LNHDA, SQIVND (reference sequence). Here the CDR3 DNA reads TGTGCCAGTAGTATAACAGGCCCGAATTCACCCCTCCACTTT. This gives the protein CASSITGPNSPLHF.

This clone has just one count. This rearrangement joins TRBV5-8 to TRBJ1-4; 7 bases are a match to TRBD1. The V gene's germline CDR1 is SGHTS and CDR2 YDEGEE. J lost 0 bases, V lost 4 bases, and 6 bases had no gene match. The CDR3 length is 16 residues. CDR3 amino acids: CASSIGTDATNEKLFF. CDR3 bases: TGTGCCAGCAGCATAGGGACAGATGCAACTAATGAAAAACTGTTTTTT.

This clone was seen only a few times. This chain uses TRBV2 with TRBJ1-1, with D possibly TRBD1 on 6 matching bases. V lost 8 bases to trimming and J lost 11 bases, with 27 bases between them. The CDR3 runs 15 residues. Germline CDR1 and CDR2: SNHLY and FYNNEI. CDR3 DNA sequence: TGTGCCAGCCTATCCCCCGCGGGGGCGAAGATGGGGGCTTTCTTT. Encoded protein: CASLSPAGAKMGAFF.

The chain has TRBV9 and TRBJ1-6; D is possibly TRBD1 (5 bases). Trimming cost V 7 bases and J 0 bases, with 11 bases left between them. CDR3 length equals 15 residues. Germline lookup yields CDR1 SGDLS and CDR2 YYNGEE. In DNA form, the CDR3 reads TGTGCCAGCCGCCCTGACAGCTCCTATAATTCACCCCTCCACTTT. It encodes CASRPDSSYNSPLHF.

Here the CDR3 DNA reads TGTGCCAGCAGCCCCTGGGGGGCGGTAAACAATGAGCAGTTCTTC. Encoded protein: CASSPWGAVNNEQFF. The chain uses TRBV5-5 and TRBJ2-1, with D tentatively TRBD1 or TRBD2 (6 bases each). The CDR3 consists of 15 residues. Germline assignment: CDR1 SGHKS and CDR2 YYEKEE (reference sequence). Trimming stripped 4 bases from V and 5 bases from J, with 16 bases between.

In its sample, this clone was seen once. The V gene is TRBV9, the J gene TRBJ2-5; a possible D gene is TRBD2 (6 bases). This CDR3 comprises 15 residues. The V gene's germline CDR1 is SGDLS and CDR2 YYNGEE. V gave up 1 base and J gave up 2 bases, with 12 bases separating them. In DNA form, the CDR3 reads TGTGCCAGCAGCGTAACAGCGGGCGAACAAGAGACCCAGTACTTC. Encoded protein: CASSVTAGEQETQYF.

V and J are TRBV7-9 and TRBJ2-7, with 7 bases that match TRBD2. This CDR3 region has 15 residues. CDR1 is SEHNR and CDR2 is FQNEAQ in the germline V gene (reference sequence). V was clipped by 4 bases and J by 5 bases; unmatched bases: 11. CDR3 sequence reads: CASSSGTGGRDEQYF. In nucleotides, the CDR3 is TGTGCCAGCAGCTCTGGGACGGGAGGCCGGGACGAGCAGTACTTC.